The 27 T cell receptor beta chains in this list originate from one sample, sequenced in a study of T cells in Graves' hyperthyroidism and ophthalmopathy. RNA transcripts yielded amplified TCR beta CDR3 regions. The HTBI set primed first-round TCR CDR3 RT-PCR. TCRdb redid the calling of the multiplex PCR reads with MiXCR, one entry per CDR3 protein. The data contain roughly 380,000 distinct CDR3 sequences, less than 15% of them singletons. The sequenced material came from blood. These TCRs come from a man aged 30 to 39 with Graves' hyperthyroidism that later progressed to Graves' ophthalmopathy.

This clonotype was seen repeatedly, ten times or more. The chain links TRBV11-2 to TRBJ2-3; D is unclear. CDR3 size: 14 residues. Trimming shortened V by 5 bases and J by 5 bases, and 14 bases separated the two germline ends. Germline lookup yields CDR1 SGHAT and CDR2 FQNNGV. DNA of the CDR3: TGTGCCAGCAGCGCCGCAAGTCCAAGAGATACGCAGTATTTT. The encoded protein is CASSAASPRDTQYF.

This clonotype showed up many times. V is TRBV6-1 and J is TRBJ2-2; maybe TRBD1 (5 bases). There are 14 residues in the CDR3. Germline lookup yields CDR1 MNHNS and CDR2 SASEGT. V lost 6 bases and J 4 bases, leaving 12 bases between the germline ends. CDR3 region: CASRPGQITGELFF. DNA of the CDR3: TGTGCCAGCAGACCAGGACAAATCACCGGGGAGCTGTTTTTT.

The CDR3 DNA follows: TGTGCCAGCAGCTTAGAGGGGATTTCTTACAATCAGCCCCAGCATTTT. Its translation: CASSLEGISYNQPQHF. This chain joins TRBV7-8 and TRBJ1-5; perhaps TRBD1 as D (5 bases). The germline CDR1 and CDR2 sequences are SGHVS and FQNEAQ. Deletions cut 1 base from V and 3 bases from J, with 13 bases between. The CDR3 is made up of 16 amino acids.

This clonotype was seen a handful of times. The chain joins TRBV14 to TRBJ2-3; D might be TRBD1 (6 bases). This CDR3 is 18 amino acids long. CDR1 and CDR2 (germline): SGHDN, FVKESK. V lost 5 bases and J 2 bases, leaving 23 bases between the germline ends. The CDR3 reads CASSTHQQGWRNTDTQYF. The CDR3 DNA reads TGTGCCAGCAGCACCCACCAGCAGGGGTGGAGAAACACAGATACGCAGTATTTT. Full variable domain (remainder filled in from reference TRBV14 and TRBJ2-3): EAGVTQFPSHSVIEKGQTVTLRCDPISGHDNLYWYRRVMGKEIKFLLHFVKESKQDESGMPNNRFLAERTGGTYSTLKVQPAELEDSGVYFCASSTHQQGWRNTDTQYFGPGTRLTVL.

There are many counts of this clonotype. The V gene is TRBV20-1, the J gene TRBJ2-5; 7 nucleotides align to TRBD2. The CDR3 totals 14 residues. V was pared by 3 bases and J by 1 base, with 5 bases of the junction left unmatched. The germline V gene encodes CDR1 DFQATT and CDR2 SNEGSKA (reference sequence). This CDR3 is CSASGSGGQETQYF. The CDR3 DNA sequence: TGCAGTGCTAGTGGGTCGGGGGGCCAAGAGACCCAGTACTTC.

The rearrangement links TRBV6-1 to TRBJ1-2; maybe TRBD1 (6 bases). Deletions cut 6 bases from V and 4 bases from J, with 12 bases between. The germline gives CDR1 MNHNS, CDR2 SASEGT. The CDR3 extends over 13 amino acids. CDR3 DNA sequence: TGTGCCAGCAGGCTACAGGGACGCTATGGCTACACCTTC. Translation: CASRLQGRYGYTF.

This clonotype was detected many times. The rearrangement uses TRBV27 and TRBJ1-2; 8 bases map to TRBD1. This CDR3 is 13 amino acids long. Trimming removed 3 bases from V and 4 bases from J; junction bases left unmatched: 1. Germline V CDR1 and CDR2: MNHEY, SMNVEV (reference sequence). CDR3: CASSFRGRYGYTF. CDR3 sequence (DNA): TGTGCCAGCAGTTTCAGGGGGCGCTATGGCTACACCTTC.

Notes on this clonotype: This may arise from a read error, as a much more abundant clone is one base away. The chain is built from TRBV24-1 and TRBJ2-5, with D possibly called TRBD1 or TRBD2 (5 bases each). The CDR3 length is 14 residues. Looked up from germline, CDR1 is KGHDR and CDR2 is SFDVKD. CDR3 in DNA: TGTGCCACCAGTGATGGGGGAGAGCAAGGGACCCAGTACTTC. Translation: CATSDGGEQGTQYF.

The J gene is TRBJ2-3, the V gene TRBV13; tentatively, D is TRBD1 (5 bases). Trimming removed 6 bases at V and 2 bases at J, with 15 bases between. In germline, CDR1 is PRHDT, CDR2 FYEKMQ (reference sequence). CDR3 length equals 15 residues. In DNA, the CDR3 is TGTGCCAGCAGAGCGATGGCCAGGGTCACAGATACGCAGTATTTT. Its translation: CASRAMARVTDTQYF.

This clonotype was counted ten times or more. This sequence joins TRBV11-2 and TRBJ2-5; D may correspond to TRBD1 or TRBD2 (5 bases each). Trimming removed 6 bases from V and 0 bases from J, with 8 bases in between. Germline CDR1 SGHAT, CDR2 FQNNGV. This CDR3 region has 13 residues. This chain's CDR3 is CASSWDHQETQYF. The CDR3 nucleotides read TGTGCCAGCAGTTGGGACCACCAAGAGACCCAGTACTTC. Supplemented by reference TRBV11-2 and TRBJ2-5, the full variable domain reads EAGVAQSPRYKIIEKRQSVAFWCNPISGHATLYWYQQILGQGPKLLIQFQNNGVVDDSQLPKDRFSAERLKGVDSTLKIQPAKLEDSAVYLCASSWDHQETQYFGPGTRLLVL.

At least ten counts were recorded for this clonotype. The chain joins TRBV20-1 to TRBJ2-1, with unresolved D. The CDR3 contains 14 residues. V lost 5 bases and J lost 0, with 11 bases in between. Germline CDR1 reads DFQATT; CDR2 reads SNEGSKA (reference sequence). The CDR3 nucleotides read TGCAGTGCTCTTAAGTGGAGCTCCTACAATGAGCAGTTCTTC. Amino acids: CSALKWSSYNEQFF.

The chain couples TRBV24-1 to TRBJ2-1, with 9 bases identical to TRBD2. The CDR3 consists of 16 residues. After removal of 3 bases from V and 0 bases from J, the junction contained 2 bases not matched to a gene. Per germline, CDR1 KGHDR and CDR2 SFDVKD. The CDR3 reads CATSDARGGSYNEQFF. CDR3 DNA: TGTGCCACCAGTGATGCGCGGGGGGGCTCCTACAATGAGCAGTTCTTC.

This clonotype was counted ten times or more. This chain links TRBV28 with TRBJ2-1; TRBD2 might be the D (5 bases). Trimming shortened V by 8 bases and J by 0 bases, and 11 bases separated the two germline ends. Germline lookup yields CDR1 MDHEN and CDR2 SYDVKM. This CDR3 is built from 14 residues. CDR3 nucleotides: TGTGCCAGCCAGACGGGGAGCTCCTACAATGAGCAGTTCTTC. This gives the protein CASQTGSSYNEQFF.

There are many counts of this clonotype. J is TRBJ2-7 and V is TRBV27, with D possibly TRBD2 on 5 matching bases. Trimming shortened V by 4 bases and J by 1 base, and 8 bases separated the two germline ends. Germline-derived CDR1 and CDR2 are MNHEY and SMNVEV (reference sequence). The CDR3 totals 13 residues. CDR3 nucleotide sequence: TGTGCCAGCAGTTCGGGGATTTCCTACGAGCAGTACTTC. It codes for CASSSGISYEQYF.

This clonotype came up a few times. One end of the junction fails to match germline, which may point to a read error. The chain employs TRBV7-9 and TRBJ2-5; the match to TRBD1 covers 7 bases. CDR3 size: 13 residues. Germline V gene sequence: CDR1 SEHNR, CDR2 FQNEAQ (reference sequence). Here the CDR3 DNA reads TGTGCCAGCAGCACCGGGACAGAGAGGGCCGGGGACTTC. Protein product: CASSTGTERAGDF.

The genes are TRBV5-1 and TRBJ1-2; D is perhaps TRBD1 (5 bases). CDR3 size: 15 residues. Germline V lookup: CDR1 SGHRS, CDR2 YFSETQ. Trimming cost V 0 bases and J 2 bases, with 11 bases left between them. CDR3 amino acids: CASSLAPGLNYGYTF. CDR3 DNA sequence: TGCGCCAGCAGCTTGGCCCCGGGGCTCAACTATGGCTACACCTTC.

This clonotype was observed a handful of times. Being one base from a much bigger clone, this may be a read error. V usage is TRBV10-1 and J usage is TRBJ2-1; 7 nucleotides match TRBD1. This CDR3 spans 16 amino acids. CDR1 WNHNN and CDR2 SYGVQD come from the germline V gene (reference sequence). The ends lost 0 bases at V and 0 bases at J; junction bases unmatched: 2. CDR3 residues: CASSESSGGSYNEQFF. The CDR3 bases are TGCGCCAGCAGTGAGTCGTCAGGGGGCTCCTACAATGAGCAGTTCTTC.

This clonotype was observed many times. The chain combines TRBV12-3 or TRBV12-4 with TRBJ2-2, with TRBD2 as a possible D gene (5 bases). CDR3 size: 14 residues. Trimming stripped 7 bases from V and 3 bases from J, with 12 bases between. The CDR3 nucleotides are TGTGCCAGCAACCAGAGGGCCCACACCGGGGAGCTGTTTTTT. Residues: CASNQRAHTGELFF.

In its sample, this clonotype was seen many times. The V and J genes are TRBV29-1 and TRBJ1-3; the D gene is possibly TRBD1 (6 bases). The CDR3 is 16 amino acids. V lost 0 bases and J lost 0, with 12 bases in between. Germline V gene lookup returns CDR1 SQVTM and CDR2 ANQGSEA. CDR3: CSVEDRGTTSGNTIYF. The CDR3 nucleotides are TGCAGCGTTGAAGATCGGGGGACAACCTCTGGAAACACCATATATTTT.

Of note for this clonotype: A much larger clone differs from this one at a single base, so this may be a read error. This CDR3 reads CASAWTGGGNTIYF. CDR3 DNA: TGTGCCAGCGCCTGGACAGGGGGCGGAAACACCATATATTTT. The chain uses TRBV12-3 or TRBV12-4 and TRBJ1-3; 11 positions match TRBD1. The CDR3 has 14 residues. The trim removed 8 bases at V and 4 bases at J, leaving 4 bases unmatched.

This clonotype came up many times. This chain uses TRBV5-5 with TRBJ2-2, with TRBD1 identical over 11 bases. The CDR3 spans 15 residues. The germline CDR1 and CDR2 sequences are SGHKS and YYEKEE (reference sequence). Unmatched junction bases numbered 6, after V lost 9 bases and J lost 2 bases. The DNA for the CDR3 is TGTGCCACCGCCGGGACAGGGGGTAACACCGGGGAGCTGTTTTTT. Its protein product is CATAGTGGNTGELFF. The whole variable domain, filled in from reference TRBV5-5 and TRBJ2-2, reads DAGVTQSPTHLIKTRGQQVTLRCSPISGHKSVSWYQQVLGQGPQFIFQYYEKEERGRGNFPDRFSARQFPNYSSELNVNALLLGDSALYLCATAGTGGNTGELFFGEGSRLTVL.

This clonotype has more than one count but fewer than ten. This chain links TRBV7-9 with TRBJ1-1; D gene unclear. Trimming took off 5 bases at V and 7 bases at J, with 14 bases between the two ends. The length of the CDR3 is 13 residues. Germline V gene lookup returns CDR1 SEHNR and CDR2 FQNEAQ (reference sequence). CDR3 in amino acids: CASSGERADEAFF. Written as DNA, the CDR3 is TGTGCCAGCAGCGGCGAGCGGGCGGATGAAGCTTTCTTT.

This clonotype was observed many times. The chain recombines TRBV9 with TRBJ1-3; D uncertain. Germline CDR1 is SGDLS and CDR2 is YYNGEE. The V gene lost 3 bases and the J gene lost 4 bases, with 14 bases spanning the gap. This CDR3 comprises 15 residues. CDR3 loop: CASSGPPSGGNTIYF. DNA for the CDR3: TGTGCCAGCAGCGGACCTCCCTCGGGAGGAAACACCATATATTTT.

The chain uses TRBV9 and TRBJ2-5, with 9 nucleotides matching TRBD1. CDR1 is SGDLS and CDR2 is YYNGEE in the germline V gene. CDR3 length: 14 residues. After removal of 3 bases from V and 4 bases from J, the junction contained 4 bases not matched to a gene. CDR3 DNA sequence: TGTGCCAGCAGCGAGACAGGGGGAGGAGAGACCCAGTACTTC. This codes for CASSETGGGETQYF.

In its sample, this clonotype was seen a few times. The chain carries TRBV29-1 and TRBJ2-3, with D perhaps TRBD1 (5 bases). V was trimmed by 6 bases and J by 0 bases, leaving 13 bases between them. Germline-derived CDR1 and CDR2 are SQVTM and ANQGSEA. The CDR3 is 14 amino acids. This CDR3 reads CSVTRQSSTDTQYF. The CDR3 DNA reads TGCAGCGTAACCAGACAGTCTAGCACAGATACGCAGTATTTT.

V gene TRBV29-1 combines with J gene TRBJ2-5; 7 nucleotides agree with TRBD2. V was pared by 4 bases and J by 4 bases, with 6 bases of the junction left unmatched. Germline CDR1 reads SQVTM; CDR2 reads ANQGSEA. This CDR3 comprises 13 residues. The CDR3 DNA reads TGCAGCGTTGTAGGGGAGGGATCAGAGACCCAGTACTTC. Its protein product is CSVVGEGSETQYF.

This clonotype occurred many times. This chain uses TRBV2 with TRBJ2-6; D gene ambiguous. Germline CDR1 and CDR2: SNHLY and FYNNEI. V lost 4 bases, J lost 1 base, and 8 bases lay in between. There are 15 residues in the CDR3. DNA of the CDR3: TGTGCCAGCAGTGTCGGGCAGTCTGGGGCCAACGTCCTGACTTTC. Amino acids: CASSVGQSGANVLTF.